This T cell receptor beta chain comes out of a study of glioma-infiltrating T cells after dendritic cell vaccination. Study observations and caveats: Patients with more pretreatment TILs had longer time to progression and survival. Only a small number of patients had complete blood and tumor samples.

Selection required adequate fresh-frozen tumor tissue plus more than two years' survival data. Sequencing was performed with immunoSEQ multiplex PCR; in TCRdb, only in-frame clones are kept and a portion is missing. The sample includes 30,000 to 40,000 clones, approximately 80% of them seen just once. Points on this clone: Its matching antigen is unknown.

V lost 2 bases and J 5 bases, leaving 13 bases between the germline ends. Germline V gene sequence: CDR1 SGHNT, CDR2 YENEEA. This CDR3 has 15 residues. This sequence joins TRBV11-3 and TRBJ2-1, with a possible D match to TRBD2 (6 bases). Here the sequenced sample was blood, taken before dendritic cell vaccination. The source is a human donor with glioblastoma. CDR3 DNA sequence: TGTGCCAGCAGCTTAATGGGGGGACGTAACAATGAGCAGTTCTTC. As protein: CASSLMGGRNNEQFF. The full variable domain, in which reference TRBV11-3 and TRBJ2-1 provide the parts outside the CDR3, is EAGVVQSPRYKIIEKKQPVAFWCNPISGHNTLYWYLQNLGQGPELLIRYENEEAVDDSQLPKDRFSAERLKGVDSTLKIQPAELGDSAVYLCASSLMGGRNNEQFFGPGTRLTVL.